This T cell receptor beta chain derives from a study of blood T cell repertoires in COVID-19. Study-wide background: PBMCs, B-cell-depleted T cells, or T cells provided the cDNA or gDNA that made up the material.

In the original processing: Reference gene primer amplification in the assay estimated nucleated cell counts. Clones were read by immunoSEQ multiplex PCR, and TCRdb kept only the in-frame ones, dropping some. V, J and clone size reflect that table, while D and trimming were determined from the DNA. Of more than 300,000 clones listed, more than 75% are singletons. Cohort 3 recovery required two negative PCRs, clearance, or symptom resolution. From germline, CDR1 is MDHEN and CDR2 SYDVKM. V dropped 5 bases and J dropped 5; count of bases not matched to a gene: 9. The CDR3 is made up of 15 amino acids. The chain recombines TRBV28 with TRBJ2-1, with 7 bases lining up with TRBD1. The sequence was obtained from a woman in her late teens or twenties who had recovered from COVID-19. The specimen was PBMCs or T cells enriched from blood (not recorded which). The chain's CDR3 is CASSADRDHNNEQFF. The CDR3 coding sequence is TGTGCCAGCAGTGCCGACAGGGATCACAACAATGAGCAGTTCTTC.